Listed below are T cell receptor beta chains from one sample, sequenced in a study of T cells after yellow fever vaccination. A single record per CDR3 protein comes from TCRdb applying MiXCR to the 5' RACE reads. Among 600,000 to 750,000 distinct CDR3 sequences, 12% were seen once, and the ten largest hold just under 15%. Sequences were derived from PBMCs, sampled on the day of the yellow fever booster vaccination. All receptors derive from a man aged 30-40 years who received the YFV17D yellow fever vaccine. Both conserved end residues are part of each CDR3. Each record gives: V gene, clone size, J gene, D gene, CDR3 protein, CDR3 DNA. D genes are given only for firm matches. Clone size is shown for a subset of rows, as once, few, many or a class of expanded clone.

V gene: TRBV28
clone size: few
J gene: TRBJ2-7
D gene: NA
CDR3 protein: CASSRGGSIGNEQYF
CDR3 DNA: TGTGCCAGCAGCCGAGGGGGATCAATCGGGAACGAGCAGTACTTC

V gene: TRBV29-1
clone size: NA
J gene: TRBJ1-5
D gene: NA
CDR3 protein: CSVAVGSPNQPQHF
CDR3 DNA: TGCAGCGTGGCGGTGGGTAGTCCTAATCAGCCCCAGCATTTT

V gene: TRBV6-1
clone size: few
J gene: TRBJ2-7
D gene: TRBD1
CDR3 protein: CASSAQQGVNEQYF
CDR3 DNA: TGTGCCAGCAGTGCCCAACAGGGGGTAAACGAGCAGTACTTC

V gene: TRBV28
clone size: NA
J gene: TRBJ2-3
D gene: NA
CDR3 protein: CASSLSGAYTDTQYF
CDR3 DNA: TGTGCCAGCAGTTTATCAGGGGCCTACACAGATACGCAGTATTTT

V gene: TRBV20-1
clone size: NA
J gene: TRBJ2-3
D gene: TRBD2
CDR3 protein: CSAEAGADTQYF
CDR3 DNA: TGCAGTGCTGAAGCGGGAGCTGATACGCAGTATTTT

V gene: TRBV4-3
clone size: NA
J gene: TRBJ2-7
D gene: NA
CDR3 protein: CASSQALGASEQYF
CDR3 DNA: TGCGCCAGCAGCCAAGCCCTTGGCGCCAGCGAGCAGTACTTC

V gene: TRBV24-1
clone size: NA
J gene: TRBJ2-4
D gene: NA
CDR3 protein: CATSDGQGRLGIQYF
CDR3 DNA: TGTGCCACCAGTGATGGACAAGGCAGGCTCGGCATTCAGTACTTC

V gene: TRBV7-9
clone size: NA
J gene: TRBJ2-7
D gene: TRBD2
CDR3 protein: CASSPIAGEQYF
CDR3 DNA: TGTGCCAGCAGCCCTATAGCGGGGGAGCAGTACTTC

V gene: TRBV20-1
clone size: NA
J gene: TRBJ2-6
D gene: NA
CDR3 protein: CSASSPLGSWSPGANVLTF
CDR3 DNA: TGCAGTGCTAGTTCTCCACTAGGCTCCTGGAGTCCCGGGGCCAACGTCCTGACTTTC

V gene: TRBV7-9
clone size: NA
J gene: TRBJ1-1
D gene: NA
CDR3 protein: CASSRLQGLPLDAFF
CDR3 DNA: TGTGCCAGCAGTCGTCTCCAGGGTCTACCCCTTGACGCTTTCTTT

V gene: TRBV5-6
clone size: few
J gene: TRBJ2-1
D gene: NA
CDR3 protein: CASSLIGPNNEQFF
CDR3 DNA: TGTGCCAGCAGCTTAATAGGACCCAACAATGAGCAGTTCTTC

V gene: TRBV5-1
clone size: NA
J gene: TRBJ2-1
D gene: TRBD2
CDR3 protein: CASGPSGSAGNEQFF
CDR3 DNA: TGCGCCAGCGGGCCTAGCGGGAGTGCGGGGAATGAGCAGTTCTTC

V gene: TRBV7-2
clone size: few
J gene: TRBJ2-1
D gene: TRBD2
CDR3 protein: CASRTPASGGVRFF
CDR3 DNA: TGTGCCAGCAGAACCCCGGCTAGCGGGGGAGTCCGGTTCTTC

V gene: TRBV7-3
clone size: NA
J gene: TRBJ2-4
D gene: NA
CDR3 protein: CASSLDDSAKNIQYF
CDR3 DNA: TGTGCCAGCAGCTTGGACGACAGTGCCAAAAACATTCAGTACTTC